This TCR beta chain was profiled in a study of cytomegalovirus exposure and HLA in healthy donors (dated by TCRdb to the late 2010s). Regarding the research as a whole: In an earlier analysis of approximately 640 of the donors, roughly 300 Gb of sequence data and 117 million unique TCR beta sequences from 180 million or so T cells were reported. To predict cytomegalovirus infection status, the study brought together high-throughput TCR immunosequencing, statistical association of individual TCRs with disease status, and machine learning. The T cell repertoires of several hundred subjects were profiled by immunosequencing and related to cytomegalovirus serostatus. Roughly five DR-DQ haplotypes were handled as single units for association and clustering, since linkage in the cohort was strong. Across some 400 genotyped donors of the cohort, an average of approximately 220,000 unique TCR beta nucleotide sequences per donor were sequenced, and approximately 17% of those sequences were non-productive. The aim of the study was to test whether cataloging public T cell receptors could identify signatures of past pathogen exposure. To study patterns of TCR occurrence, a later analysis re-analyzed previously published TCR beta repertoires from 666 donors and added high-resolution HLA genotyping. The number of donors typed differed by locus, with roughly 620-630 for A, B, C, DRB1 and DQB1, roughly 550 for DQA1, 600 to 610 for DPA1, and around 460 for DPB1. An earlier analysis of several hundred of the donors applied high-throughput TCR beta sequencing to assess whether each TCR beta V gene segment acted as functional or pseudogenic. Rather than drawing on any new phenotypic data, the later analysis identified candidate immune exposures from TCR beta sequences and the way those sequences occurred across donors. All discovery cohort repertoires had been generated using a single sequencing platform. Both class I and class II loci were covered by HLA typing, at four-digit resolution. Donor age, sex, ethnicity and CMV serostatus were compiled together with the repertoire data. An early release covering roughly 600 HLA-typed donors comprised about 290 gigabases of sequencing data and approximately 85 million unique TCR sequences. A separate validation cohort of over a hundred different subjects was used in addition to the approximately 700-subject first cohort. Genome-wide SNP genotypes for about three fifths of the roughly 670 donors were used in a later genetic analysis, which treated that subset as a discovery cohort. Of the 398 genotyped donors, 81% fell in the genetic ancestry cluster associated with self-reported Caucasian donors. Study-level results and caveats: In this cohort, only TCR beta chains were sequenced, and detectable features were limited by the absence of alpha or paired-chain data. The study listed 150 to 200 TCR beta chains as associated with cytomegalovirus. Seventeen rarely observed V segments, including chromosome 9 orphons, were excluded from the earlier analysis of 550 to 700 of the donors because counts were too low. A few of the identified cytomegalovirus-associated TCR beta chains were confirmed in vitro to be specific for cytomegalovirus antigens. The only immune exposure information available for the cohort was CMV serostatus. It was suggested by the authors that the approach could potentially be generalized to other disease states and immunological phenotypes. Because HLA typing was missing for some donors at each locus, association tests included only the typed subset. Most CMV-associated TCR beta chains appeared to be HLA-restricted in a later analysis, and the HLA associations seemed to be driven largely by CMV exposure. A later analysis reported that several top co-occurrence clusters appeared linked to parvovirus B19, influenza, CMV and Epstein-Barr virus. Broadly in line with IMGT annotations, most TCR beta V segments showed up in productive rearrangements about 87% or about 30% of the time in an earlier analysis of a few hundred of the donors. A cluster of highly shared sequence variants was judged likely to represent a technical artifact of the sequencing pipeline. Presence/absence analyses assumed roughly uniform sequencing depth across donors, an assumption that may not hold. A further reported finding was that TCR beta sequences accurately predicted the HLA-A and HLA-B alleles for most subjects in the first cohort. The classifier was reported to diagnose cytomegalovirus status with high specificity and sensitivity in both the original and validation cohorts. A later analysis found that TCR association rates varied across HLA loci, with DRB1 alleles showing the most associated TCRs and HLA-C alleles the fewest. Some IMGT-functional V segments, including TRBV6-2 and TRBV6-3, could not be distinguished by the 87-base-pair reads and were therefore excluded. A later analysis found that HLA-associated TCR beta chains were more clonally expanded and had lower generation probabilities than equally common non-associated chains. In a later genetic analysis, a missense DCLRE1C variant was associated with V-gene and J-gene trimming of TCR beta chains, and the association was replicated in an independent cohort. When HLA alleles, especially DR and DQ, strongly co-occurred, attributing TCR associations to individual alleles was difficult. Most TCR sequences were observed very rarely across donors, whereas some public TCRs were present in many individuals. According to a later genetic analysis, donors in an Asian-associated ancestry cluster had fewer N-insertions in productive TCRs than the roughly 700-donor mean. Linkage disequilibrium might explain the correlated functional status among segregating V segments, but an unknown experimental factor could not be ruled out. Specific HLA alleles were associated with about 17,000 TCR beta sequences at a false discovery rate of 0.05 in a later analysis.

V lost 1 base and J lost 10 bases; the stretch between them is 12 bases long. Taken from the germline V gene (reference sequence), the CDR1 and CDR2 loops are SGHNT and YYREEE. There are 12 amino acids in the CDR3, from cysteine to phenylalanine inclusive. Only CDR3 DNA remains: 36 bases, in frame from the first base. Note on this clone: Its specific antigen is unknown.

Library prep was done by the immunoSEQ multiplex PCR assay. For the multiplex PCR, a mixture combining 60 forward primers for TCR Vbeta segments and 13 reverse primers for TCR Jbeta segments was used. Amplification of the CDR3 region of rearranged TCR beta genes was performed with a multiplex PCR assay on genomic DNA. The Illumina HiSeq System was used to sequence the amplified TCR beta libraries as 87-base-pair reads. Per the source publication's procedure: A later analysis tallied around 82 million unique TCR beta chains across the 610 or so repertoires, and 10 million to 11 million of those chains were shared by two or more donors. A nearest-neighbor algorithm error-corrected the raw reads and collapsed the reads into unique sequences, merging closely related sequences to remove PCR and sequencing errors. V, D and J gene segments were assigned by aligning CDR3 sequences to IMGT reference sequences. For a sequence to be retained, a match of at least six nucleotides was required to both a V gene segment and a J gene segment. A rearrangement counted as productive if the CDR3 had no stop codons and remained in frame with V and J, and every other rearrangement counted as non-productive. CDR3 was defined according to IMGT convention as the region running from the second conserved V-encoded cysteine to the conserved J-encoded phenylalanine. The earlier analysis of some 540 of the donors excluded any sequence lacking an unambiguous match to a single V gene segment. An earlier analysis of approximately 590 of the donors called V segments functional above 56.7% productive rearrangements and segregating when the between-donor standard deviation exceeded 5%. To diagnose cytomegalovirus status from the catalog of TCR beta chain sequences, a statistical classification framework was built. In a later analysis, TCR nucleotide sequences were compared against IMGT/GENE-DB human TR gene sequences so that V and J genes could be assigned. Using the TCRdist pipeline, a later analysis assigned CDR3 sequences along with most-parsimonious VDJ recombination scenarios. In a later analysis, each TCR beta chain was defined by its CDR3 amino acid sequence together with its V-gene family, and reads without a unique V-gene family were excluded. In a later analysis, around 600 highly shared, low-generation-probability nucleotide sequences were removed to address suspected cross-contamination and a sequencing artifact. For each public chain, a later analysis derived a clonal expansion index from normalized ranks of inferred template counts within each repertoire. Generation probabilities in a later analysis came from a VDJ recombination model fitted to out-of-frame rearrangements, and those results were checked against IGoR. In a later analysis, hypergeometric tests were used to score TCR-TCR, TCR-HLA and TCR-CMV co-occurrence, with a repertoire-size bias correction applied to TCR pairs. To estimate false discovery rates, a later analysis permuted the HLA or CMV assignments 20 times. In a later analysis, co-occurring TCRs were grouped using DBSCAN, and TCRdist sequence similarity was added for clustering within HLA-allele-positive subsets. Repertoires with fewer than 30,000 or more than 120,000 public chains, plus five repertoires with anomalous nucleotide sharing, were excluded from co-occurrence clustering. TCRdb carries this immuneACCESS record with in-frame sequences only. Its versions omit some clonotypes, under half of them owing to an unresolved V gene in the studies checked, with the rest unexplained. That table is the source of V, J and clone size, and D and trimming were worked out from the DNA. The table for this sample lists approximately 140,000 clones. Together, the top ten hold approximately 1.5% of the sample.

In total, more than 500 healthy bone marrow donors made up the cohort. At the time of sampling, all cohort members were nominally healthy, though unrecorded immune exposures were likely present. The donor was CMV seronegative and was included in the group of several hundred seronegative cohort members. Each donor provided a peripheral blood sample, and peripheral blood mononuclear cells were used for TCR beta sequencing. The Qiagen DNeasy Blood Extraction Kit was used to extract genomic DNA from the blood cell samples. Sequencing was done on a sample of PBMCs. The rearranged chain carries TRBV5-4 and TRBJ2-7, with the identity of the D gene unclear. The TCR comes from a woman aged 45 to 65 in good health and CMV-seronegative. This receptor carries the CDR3 CASSLYPEEQYF. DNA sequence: TGTGCCAGCAGCTTGTATCCAGAAGAACAGTACTTC.